This TCR beta chain was sequenced for a study of blood T cells in healthy people across ages. With V trimmed by 4 bases and J by 4 bases, 6 bases remained unmatched. There are 15 residues in the CDR3. Germline CDR1 is SGHRS and CDR2 is YFSETQ. A sample-barcoded 5' primer and a J-beta primer mix were used in a second PCR of roughly 7 to 11 cycles. Via MiXCR, TCRdb re-called the 5' RACE reads, giving one row per CDR3 protein. This sample has 1,800,000 or so distinct CDR3 sequences, with around 42% found just once. This clonotype was picked up a small number of times. The V call is TRBV5-1, the J call TRBJ1-4; 8 bases agree with TRBD1. The sequence was collected from a human donor in good health. Sequenced input: blood. CDR3 region: CASSGIGQGNEKLFF. The CDR3 DNA reads as TGCGCCAGCAGCGGAATAGGACAGGGTAATGAAAAACTGTTTTTT.